A single sample is the source of the 31 T cell receptor beta chains below, sequenced in a study of cytomegalovirus exposure and HLA in healthy donors. Using immunoSEQ multiplex PCR, the repertoire was profiled, and TCRdb retains in-frame clones only, with some absent. The table includes approximately 230,000 clones, roughly 90% detected once. Material for sequencing was PBMCs. The receptor source for this set is a man aged 18 to 29 in good health and CMV-seropositive.

The chain combines TRBV6-1 with TRBJ2-7; D not resolved. Trimming took 1 base from V and 2 from J, leaving 12 bases between them. The germline V gene encodes CDR1 MNHNS and CDR2 SASEGT. The CDR3 length is 15 residues. CDR3 residues: CASSEETTSPYEQYF. For the CDR3, the DNA is TGTGCCAGCAGTGAAGAGACGACCTCTCCCTACGAGCAGTACTTC.

There are a few counts of this clone. The gene calls are TRBV2 and TRBJ2-3; the D is unclear. Germline assignment: CDR1 SNHLY and CDR2 FYNNEI. The CDR3 length is 15 residues. V was trimmed by 6 bases and J by 1 base, leaving 14 bases between them. This CDR3 is CASRLEWTRTDTQYF. For the CDR3, the DNA is TGTGCCAGCAGGCTCGAGTGGACCCGCACAGATACGCAGTATTTT. The variable domain in full, with the rest retrieved from reference TRBV2 and TRBJ2-3, is EPEVTQTPSHQVTQMGQEVILRCVPISNHLYFYWYRQILGQKVEFLVSFYNNEISEKSEIFDDQFSVERPDGSNFTLKIRSTKLEDSAMYFCASRLEWTRTDTQYFGPGTRLTVL.

The rearrangement uses TRBV29-1 and TRBJ2-1; TRBD2 matches 7 bases. Germline V gives CDR1 SQVTM, CDR2 ANQGSEA. Trimming took 8 bases from V and 8 from J; bases not matched to a gene: 12. CDR3 length: 13 residues. CDR3 nucleotide sequence: TGCAGCTACGGAGACCGGGCGGGGGATGAGCAGTTCTTC. It specifies CSYGDRAGDEQFF.

J is TRBJ2-4 and V is TRBV19, with D hard to call. Germline values: CDR1 LNHDA, CDR2 SQIVND (reference sequence). CDR3 length equals 14 residues. Between the trimmed V and J ends, which lost 3 bases and 3 bases, there was a span of 9 bases. CDR3 residues: CASSMVSHKNIQYF. The CDR3 nucleotides are TGTGCCAGTAGTATGGTCAGCCACAAAAACATTCAGTACTTC.

V is TRBV2 and J is TRBJ1-1; D remains ambiguous. Trimming stripped 6 bases from V and 3 bases from J, with 14 bases between. The germline V gene encodes CDR1 SNHLY and CDR2 FYNNEI. This CDR3 is built from 14 residues. The CDR3 sequence is CASRVGSADTEAFF. Here the CDR3 DNA reads TGTGCCAGCAGGGTTGGTTCGGCCGACACTGAAGCTTTCTTT.

CDR3 in amino acids: CATRTGTFSYEQYF. Written as DNA, the CDR3 is TGTGCCACCAGAACCGGGACTTTCTCCTACGAGCAGTACTTC. The chain combines TRBV15 with TRBJ2-7, with D maybe TRBD2 (6 bases). Trimming stripped 6 bases from V and 0 bases from J, with 12 bases between. The CDR3 runs 14 residues. The germline gives CDR1 LNHNV, CDR2 YYDKDF (reference sequence).

V and J are TRBV5-3 and TRBJ2-3, with 7 bases aligning to TRBD2. TRBV5-3 is recorded as an ORF, its role being uncertain. V was pared by 10 bases and J by 6 bases, with 23 bases of the junction left unmatched. The CDR3 has 17 residues. The CDR3 DNA sequence: TGTGCCCCACCACGAGGGGCGGGAGAACTGGGGTCGGATACGCAGTATTTT. Amino acids: CAPPRGAGELGSDTQYF.

This chain joins TRBV7-2 and TRBJ2-1; D gene unclear. Germline CDR1 reads SGHTA; CDR2 reads FQGNSA. Trimming took off 5 bases at V and 9 bases at J, with 14 bases between the two ends. The CDR3 runs 13 residues. The CDR3 bases are TGTGCCAGCAGCGGCCTGGTCATTAGTGAGCAGTTCTTC. It codes for CASSGLVISEQFF.

CDR3 coding DNA: TGCGCCAGCAAGGCATTAGGAGATACGCAGTATTTT. It encodes CASKALGDTQYF. The J gene is TRBJ2-3, the V gene TRBV5-1; the D is unclear. The CDR3 consists of 12 residues. CDR1 is SGHRS, CDR2 YFSETQ, per germline. The V end was cut by 6 bases, the J end by 5 bases, with 10 bases between. Complete variable domain (other parts from reference TRBV5-1 and TRBJ2-3): KAGVTQTPRYLIKTRGQQVTLSCSPISGHRSVSWYQQTPGQGLQFLFEYFSETQRNKGNFPGRFSGRQFSNSRSEMNVSTLELGDSALYLCASKALGDTQYFGPGTRLTVL.

The chain recombines TRBV11-2 with TRBJ2-1; unclear D gene. The V gene's germline CDR1 is SGHAT and CDR2 FQNNGV. The ends were cut back, 5 bases at V and 5 bases at J, with 7 bases in the middle. The CDR3 extends over 12 amino acids. CDR3 sequence: CASSPVDNEQFF. The CDR3 nucleotides are TGTGCCAGCAGCCCCGTTGACAATGAGCAGTTCTTC.

This chain uses TRBV5-6 with TRBJ1-5, with no clear D. V lost 4 bases to trimming and J lost 9 bases, with 8 bases between them. CDR3 length: 11 amino acids. Per germline, CDR1 SGHDT and CDR2 YYEEEE. CDR3 bases: TGTGCCAGCAGCCGAGGTGGGCCCCAGCATTTT. Protein product: CASSRGGPQHF. Full variable domain (remainder filled in from reference TRBV5-6 and TRBJ1-5): DAGVTQSPTHLIKTRGQQVTLRCSPKSGHDTVSWYQQALGQGPQFIFQYYEEEERQRGNFPDRFSGHQFPNYSSELNVNALLLGDSALYLCASSRGGPQHFGDGTRLSIL.

The chain joins TRBV28 to TRBJ1-1, with 9 bases identical to TRBD1. The CDR3 sequence is 15 residues long. The trim removed 7 bases at V and 1 base at J, leaving 7 bases unmatched. Per the germline V gene, CDR1 is MDHEN and CDR2 is SYDVKM. CDR3 DNA sequence: TGTGCCAGCACCGCTCAGGGACAGGGGAACACTGAAGCTTTCTTT. The encoded protein is CASTAQGQGNTEAFF.

This chain uses TRBV6-5 with TRBJ1-1, with D hard to call. V lost 5 bases and J lost 1, with 8 bases in between. Germline lookup yields CDR1 MNHEY and CDR2 SVGAGI. The CDR3 covers 13 residues. The CDR3 nucleotides read TGTGCCAGCAGTAGGGTTAGGAACACTGAAGCTTTCTTT. It yields the protein CASSRVRNTEAFF.

This sequence joins TRBV7-2 and TRBJ2-3, with 8 bases lining up with TRBD1. CDR3 length: 15 residues. Trimming cost V 5 bases and J 10 bases; bases outside gene matches: 14. Looked up from germline, CDR1 is SGHTA and CDR2 is FQGNSA. CDR3 bases: TGTGCCAGCAGCCCCGGGACAGGATCTTCTATGGCGCAGTATTTT. This gives the protein CASSPGTGSSMAQYF.

DNA of the CDR3: TGTGCCAGCAACTTTAGGGGGCTAAGCGAGCAGTACTTC. This encodes CASNFRGLSEQYF. J is TRBJ2-7 and V is TRBV7-2; 7 nucleotides agree with TRBD1. CDR1 is SGHTA and CDR2 is FQGNSA in the germline V gene. There are 13 residues in the CDR3. V dropped 7 bases and J dropped 6; count of bases not matched to a gene: 9.

The chain has TRBV6-5 and TRBJ1-5, with a weak D call TRBD1 (6 bases). This CDR3 is built from 15 residues. Germline CDR1 and CDR2: MNHEY and SVGAGI. V was clipped by 5 bases and J by 4 bases, with 15 bases between them. CDR3 DNA sequence: TGTGCCAGCAGTCCCGCCGGTCAGGGGAATCAGCCCCAGCATTTT. This sequence encodes CASSPAGQGNQPQHF.

The chain combines TRBV2 with TRBJ2-7; 13 nucleotides agree with TRBD2. CDR1 and CDR2 (germline): SNHLY, FYNNEI. The CDR3 is made up of 18 amino acids. V lost 2 bases to trimming and J lost 6 bases; unmatched junction nucleotides: 13. The CDR3 sequence is CASSEPTSGRGVVTEQYF. The CDR3 DNA follows: TGTGCCAGCAGTGAACCCACTAGCGGGAGGGGGGTCGTGACCGAGCAGTACTTC.

The CDR3, as DNA: TGTGCCAGCAGCCCAGGGGGTAACCAAGAGACCCAGTACTTC. This encodes CASSPGGNQETQYF. This chain links TRBV5-4 with TRBJ2-5; 7 bases fit TRBD1. V shed 4 bases and J 0 bases; nucleotides not matched to a gene: 3. This CDR3 comprises 14 residues. Germline V lookup: CDR1 SGHNT, CDR2 YYREEE (reference sequence).

This sequence joins TRBV6-5 and TRBJ2-1; 8 bases match TRBD2. There are 15 residues in the CDR3. V dropped 0 bases and J dropped 9; count of bases not matched to a gene: 7. The germline CDR1 and CDR2 sequences are MNHEY and SVGAGI. The CDR3 DNA reads as TGTGCCAGCAGTTACTCCCTCGCGGGAGGACTTGAGCAGTTCTTC. It codes for CASSYSLAGGLEQFF.

Note on this clone: At the DNA level, this CDR3 is encoded by other sequences in the same sample as well. The rearrangement joins TRBV5-1 to TRBJ2-7, with D unclear. The CDR3 covers 11 residues. The germline V gene encodes CDR1 SGHRS and CDR2 YFSETQ. The V end was cut by 4 bases, the J end by 3 bases, with 5 bases between. The CDR3 region has the DNA TGCGCCAGCAGCCTAGACTACGAGCAGTACTTC. This sequence encodes CASSLDYEQYF.

The chain joins TRBV20-1 to TRBJ1-2; unclear D gene. Germline V gene data show CDR1 as DFQATT and CDR2 as SNEGSKA (reference sequence). The CDR3 has 10 residues. Trimming removed 6 bases from V and 6 bases from J, with 8 bases in between. The CDR3 DNA reads TGCAGTGCGAAACACCATGGCTACACCTTC. It yields the protein CSAKHHGYTF.

This clone is a singleton in its sample. The chain couples TRBV5-4 to TRBJ1-1, with D tentatively TRBD1 (5 bases). CDR3 length: 13 residues. The germline V and J ends were trimmed by 4 bases and 6 bases, with 13 bases remaining between them. The germline V gene has CDR1 SGHNT and CDR2 YYREEE (reference sequence). The CDR3 sequence is CASSGREGPEAFF. The CDR3 nucleotides read TGTGCCAGCAGCGGCAGGGAAGGACCTGAAGCTTTCTTT.

This clone has just a few counts. The chain recombines TRBV10-3 with TRBJ2-3; TRBD1 matches at 10 bases. The V segment lost 5 bases and the J segment 4 bases; nucleotides outside the gene matches: 6. The CDR3 extends over 15 amino acids. CDR1 is ENHRY, CDR2 SYGVKD, per germline. CDR3 nucleotides: TGTGCCATCAGTAAGACAGGGGGCTTGGCAGATACGCAGTATTTT. This sequence encodes CAISKTGGLADTQYF.

The chain uses TRBV9 and TRBJ2-5; 7 bases match TRBD1. With 5 bases clipped from V and 5 bases from J, the junction kept 6 bases outside the gene matches. The CDR3 loop spans 13 amino acids. CDR1 and CDR2 (germline): SGDLS, YYNGEE. Here the CDR3 reads CASSRQGWETQYF. The DNA of the CDR3 is TGTGCCAGCAGTCGACAGGGTTGGGAGACCCAGTACTTC.

This chain uses TRBV4-2 with TRBJ2-5; D gene ambiguous. This CDR3 is 12 amino acids long. Germline CDR1 reads LGHNA; CDR2 reads YNFKEQ. The ends were cut back, 0 bases at V and 5 bases at J, with 4 bases in the middle. CDR3 nucleotide sequence: TGTGCCAGCAGCCAAGATAGGGAGACCCAGTACTTC. Protein: CASSQDRETQYF.

This chain joins TRBV2 and TRBJ2-1; D is possibly TRBD2 (5 bases). Per the germline V gene, CDR1 is SNHLY and CDR2 is FYNNEI. Trimming left V 6 bases short and J 0 bases short, with 12 bases between. The CDR3 is made up of 15 amino acids. CDR3 nucleotide sequence: TGTGCCAGCAGAGTTGGACTGAGCTCCTACAATGAGCAGTTCTTC. Translated: CASRVGLSSYNEQFF. Variable domain in full (rest from reference TRBV2 and TRBJ2-1): EPEVTQTPSHQVTQMGQEVILRCVPISNHLYFYWYRQILGQKVEFLVSFYNNEISEKSEIFDDQFSVERPDGSNFTLKIRSTKLEDSAMYFCASRVGLSSYNEQFFGPGTRLTVL.

The chain combines TRBV5-1 with TRBJ2-7, with no clear D. The CDR3 runs 18 residues. Trimming stripped 0 bases from V and 0 bases from J, with 19 bases between. Per the germline V gene, CDR1 is SGHRS and CDR2 is YFSETQ. CDR3 DNA: TGCGCCAGCAGCTTGGGGGAAGGGTGGCAACCTAGCTCCTACGAGCAGTACTTC. Its translation: CASSLGEGWQPSSYEQYF.

The chain has TRBV5-1 and TRBJ2-5; TRBD1 aligns across 8 bases. The CDR3 length is 16 residues. V trimming: 2 bases; J trimming: 0 bases; junction bases outside the gene matches: 6. Per the germline V gene, CDR1 is SGHRS and CDR2 is YFSETQ. DNA of the CDR3: TGCGCCAGCAGCTTAGCGGACAGGGTGGACCAAGAGACCCAGTACTTC. This encodes CASSLADRVDQETQYF.

V is TRBV2 and J is TRBJ2-5; D may be TRBD1 (6 bases). Per the germline V gene, CDR1 is SNHLY and CDR2 is FYNNEI. The CDR3 has 12 residues. Trimming left V 6 bases short and J 7 bases short, with 12 bases between. CDR3 sequence: CASSGQTGTQYF. For the CDR3, the DNA is TGTGCCAGCAGCGGACAGACGGGGACCCAGTACTTC.

The gene calls are TRBV6-5 and TRBJ2-3, with TRBD2 matching over 8 bases. The germline CDR1 and CDR2 sequences are MNHEY and SVGAGI. This CDR3 has 15 residues. V was pared by 4 bases and J by 5 bases, with 8 bases of the junction left unmatched. The CDR3 is CASSSQLAAQDTQYF. The CDR3 nucleotides are TGTGCCAGCAGTTCCCAACTAGCGGCTCAAGATACGCAGTATTTT.

This rearrangement joins TRBV5-1 to TRBJ2-7, with TRBD1 matching over 9 bases. The CDR3 consists of 14 residues. Germline lookup yields CDR1 SGHRS and CDR2 YFSETQ. V lost 4 bases to trimming and J lost 4 bases; unmatched junction nucleotides: 6. The CDR3 sequence is CASSAADRGYEQYF. DNA of the CDR3: TGCGCCAGCAGCGCCGCGGACAGGGGTTACGAGCAGTACTTC.